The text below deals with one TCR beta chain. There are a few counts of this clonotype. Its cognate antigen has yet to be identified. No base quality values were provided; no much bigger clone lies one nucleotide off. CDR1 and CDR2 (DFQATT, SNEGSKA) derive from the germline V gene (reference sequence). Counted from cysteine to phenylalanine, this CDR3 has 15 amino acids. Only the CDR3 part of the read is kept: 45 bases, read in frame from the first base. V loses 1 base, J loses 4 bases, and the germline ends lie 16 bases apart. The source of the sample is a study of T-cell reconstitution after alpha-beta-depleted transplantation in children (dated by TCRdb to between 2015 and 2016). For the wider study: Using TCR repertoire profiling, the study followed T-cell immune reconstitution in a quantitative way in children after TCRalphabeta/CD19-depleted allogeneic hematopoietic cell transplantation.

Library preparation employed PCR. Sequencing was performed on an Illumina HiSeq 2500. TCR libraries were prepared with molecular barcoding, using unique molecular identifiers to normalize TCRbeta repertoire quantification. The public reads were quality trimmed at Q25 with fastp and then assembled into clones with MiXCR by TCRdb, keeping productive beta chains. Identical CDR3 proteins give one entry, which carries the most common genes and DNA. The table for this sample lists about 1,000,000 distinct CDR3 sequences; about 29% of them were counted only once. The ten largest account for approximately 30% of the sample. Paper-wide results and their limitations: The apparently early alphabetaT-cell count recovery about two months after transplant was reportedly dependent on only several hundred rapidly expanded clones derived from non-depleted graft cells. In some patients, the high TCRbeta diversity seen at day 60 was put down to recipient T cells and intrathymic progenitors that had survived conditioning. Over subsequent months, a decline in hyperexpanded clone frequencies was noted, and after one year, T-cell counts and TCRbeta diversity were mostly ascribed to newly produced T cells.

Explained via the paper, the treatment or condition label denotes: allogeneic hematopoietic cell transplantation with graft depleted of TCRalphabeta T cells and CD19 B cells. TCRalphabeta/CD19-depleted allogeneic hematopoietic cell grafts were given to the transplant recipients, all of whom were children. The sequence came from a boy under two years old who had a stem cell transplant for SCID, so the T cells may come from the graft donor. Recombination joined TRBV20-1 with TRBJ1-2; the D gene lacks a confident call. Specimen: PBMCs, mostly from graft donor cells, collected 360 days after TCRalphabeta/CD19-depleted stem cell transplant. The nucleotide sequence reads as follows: TGCAGTGCTAGAGCGAGAGAACCAGCTTCCTATGGCTACACCTTC. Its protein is CSARAREPASYGYTF.